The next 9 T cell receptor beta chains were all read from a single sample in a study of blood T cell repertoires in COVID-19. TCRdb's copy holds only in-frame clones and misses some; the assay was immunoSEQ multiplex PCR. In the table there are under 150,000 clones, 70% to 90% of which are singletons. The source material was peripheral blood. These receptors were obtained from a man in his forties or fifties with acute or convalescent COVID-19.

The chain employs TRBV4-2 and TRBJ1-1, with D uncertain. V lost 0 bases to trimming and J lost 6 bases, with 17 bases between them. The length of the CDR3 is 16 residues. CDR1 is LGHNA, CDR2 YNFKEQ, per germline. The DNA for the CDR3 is TGTGCCAGCAGCCAAGACAGCGTCACGGTTAGCGCTGAAGCTTTCTTT. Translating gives CASSQDSVTVSAEAFF.

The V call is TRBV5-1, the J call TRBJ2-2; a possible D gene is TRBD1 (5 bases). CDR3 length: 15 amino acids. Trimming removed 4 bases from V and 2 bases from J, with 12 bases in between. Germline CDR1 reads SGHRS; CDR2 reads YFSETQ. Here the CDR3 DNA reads TGCGCCAGCAGCCCGACAGTCACTAACACCGGGGAGCTGTTTTTT. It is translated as CASSPTVTNTGELFF.

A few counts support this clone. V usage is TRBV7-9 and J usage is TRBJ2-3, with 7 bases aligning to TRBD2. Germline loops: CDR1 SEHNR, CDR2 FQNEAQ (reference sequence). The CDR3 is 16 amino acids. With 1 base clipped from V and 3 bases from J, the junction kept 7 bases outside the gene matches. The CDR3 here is CASSLGGLPLTDTQYF. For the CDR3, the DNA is TGTGCCAGCAGCTTAGGGGGACTACCCCTGACAGATACGCAGTATTTT. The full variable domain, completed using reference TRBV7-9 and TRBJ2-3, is DTGVSQNPRHKITKRGQNVTFRCDPISEHNRLYWYRQTLGQGPEFLTYFQNEAQLEKSRLLSDRFSAERPKGSFSTLEIQRTEQGDSAMYLCASSLGGLPLTDTQYFGPGTRLTVL.

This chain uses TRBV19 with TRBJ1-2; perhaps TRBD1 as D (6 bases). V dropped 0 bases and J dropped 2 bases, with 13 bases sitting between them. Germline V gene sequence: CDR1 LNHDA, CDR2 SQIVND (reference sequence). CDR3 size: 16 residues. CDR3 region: CASSIEWPTGNYGYTF. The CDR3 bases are TGTGCCAGTAGTATAGAGTGGCCCACAGGGAACTATGGCTACACCTTC.

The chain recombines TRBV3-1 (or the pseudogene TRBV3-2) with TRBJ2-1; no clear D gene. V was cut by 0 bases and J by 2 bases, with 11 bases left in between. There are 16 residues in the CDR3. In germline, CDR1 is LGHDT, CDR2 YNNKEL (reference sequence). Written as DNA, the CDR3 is TGTGCCAGCAGCCAAGAGGGCAGAAACCCCTACAATGAGCAGTTCTTC. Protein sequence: CASSQEGRNPYNEQFF.

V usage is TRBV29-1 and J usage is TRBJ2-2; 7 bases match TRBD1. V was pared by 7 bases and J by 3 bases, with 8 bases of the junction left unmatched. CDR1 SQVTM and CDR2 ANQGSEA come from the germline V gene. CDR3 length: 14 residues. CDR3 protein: CSAQQGQDTGELFF. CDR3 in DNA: TGCAGCGCCCAACAGGGGCAGGACACCGGGGAGCTGTTTTTT.

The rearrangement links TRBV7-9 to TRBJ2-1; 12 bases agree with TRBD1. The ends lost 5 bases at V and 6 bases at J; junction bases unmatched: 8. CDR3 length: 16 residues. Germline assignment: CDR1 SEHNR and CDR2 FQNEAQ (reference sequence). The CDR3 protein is CASSPGPGQGANEQFF. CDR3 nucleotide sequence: TGTGCCAGCAGCCCCGGACCGGGACAGGGGGCCAATGAGCAGTTCTTC.

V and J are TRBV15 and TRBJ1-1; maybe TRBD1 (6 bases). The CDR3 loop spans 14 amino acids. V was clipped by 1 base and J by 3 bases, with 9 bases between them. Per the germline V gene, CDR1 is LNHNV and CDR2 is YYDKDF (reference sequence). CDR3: CATSRGQAYTEAFF. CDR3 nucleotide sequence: TGTGCCACCAGCAGAGGACAGGCGTACACTGAAGCTTTCTTT.

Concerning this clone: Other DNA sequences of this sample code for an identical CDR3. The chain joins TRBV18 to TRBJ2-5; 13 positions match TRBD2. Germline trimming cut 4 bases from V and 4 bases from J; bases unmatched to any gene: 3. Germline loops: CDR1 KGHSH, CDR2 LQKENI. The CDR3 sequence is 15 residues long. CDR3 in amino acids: CASSRTSGGLETQYF. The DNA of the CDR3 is TGTGCCAGCTCACGGACTAGCGGGGGATTAGAGACCCAGTACTTC. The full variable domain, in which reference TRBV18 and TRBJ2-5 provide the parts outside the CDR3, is NAGVMQNPRHLVRRRGQEARLRCSPMKGHSHVYWYRQLPEEGLKFMVYLQKENIIDESGMPKERFSAEFPKEGPSILRIQQVVRGDSAAYFCASSRTSGGLETQYFGPGTRLLVL.